The 27 T cell receptor beta chains in this list originate from one sample, sequenced in a study of T cell changes during pregnancy in multiple sclerosis. Profiled with immunoSEQ multiplex PCR; TCRdb holds only in-frame clones, not every one. Of about 100,000 clones in the sample, approximately 90% were seen once. The source material was peripheral blood, sampled after pregnancy. The origin of the receptors is a female donor with multiple sclerosis, enrolled in a pregnancy study.

V and J are TRBV6-5 and TRBJ2-7; D is perhaps TRBD1 (6 bases). V lost 6 bases, J lost 7 bases, and 13 bases lay in between. Per germline, CDR1 MNHEY and CDR2 SVGAGI. This CDR3 region has 12 residues. CDR3 coding DNA: TGTGCCAGCAGACAGGGTGTCAGAGAGCAGTACTTC. Encoded protein: CASRQGVREQYF.

The chain is built from TRBV27 and TRBJ2-7; 9 bases fit TRBD1. The trim removed 2 bases at V and 4 bases at J, leaving 6 bases unmatched. The CDR3 covers 15 residues. Germline CDR1 and CDR2: MNHEY and SMNVEV (reference sequence). CDR3 in DNA: TGTGCCAGCAGTTTAACCGGGACAGGGTTATACGAGCAGTACTTC. As protein: CASSLTGTGLYEQYF.

This chain uses TRBV5-1 with TRBJ2-5; TRBD2 aligns across 9 bases. The CDR3 runs 14 residues. The trim removed 7 bases at V and 2 bases at J, leaving 6 bases unmatched. CDR1 SGHRS and CDR2 YFSETQ come from the germline V gene. The CDR3 here is CASERGEGQETQYF. DNA of the CDR3: TGCGCCAGCGAGCGGGGGGAGGGTCAAGAGACCCAGTACTTC.

J is TRBJ1-5 and V is TRBV5-6; the match to TRBD1 covers 10 bases. V lost 1 base, J lost 6 bases, and 4 bases stayed unmatched. The CDR3 has 15 residues. Germline CDR1 is SGHDT and CDR2 is YYEEEE. CDR3 in amino acids: CASSLTTGGSQPQHF. In DNA, the CDR3 is TGTGCCAGCAGCTTGACGACAGGGGGCAGTCAGCCCCAGCATTTT.

Points on this clone: At one end, the junction sequence differs from germline, possibly due to a read error. The chain has TRBV7-3 and TRBJ2-7; 10 bases are a match to TRBD1. Germline CDR1 and CDR2: SGHTA and FQGTGA. This CDR3 is 15 amino acids long. CDR3 sequence reads: CASSLTGTGAHEQYF. The CDR3 DNA is TGTGCCAGCAGCCTAACCGGGACAGGGGCCCACGAGCAGTACTTC.

The V and J genes are TRBV7-9 and TRBJ2-7, with D tentatively TRBD1 (6 bases). The V and J ends lost 4 bases and 3 bases respectively, with 10 bases between them. The CDR3 is 13 amino acids. Germline lookup yields CDR1 SEHNR and CDR2 FQNEAQ (reference sequence). DNA of the CDR3: TGTGCCAGCAGCTCCGGGACAAGCTACGAGCAGTACTTC. This translates into CASSSGTSYEQYF.

V gene TRBV6-5 combines with J gene TRBJ1-6; D is ambiguous. The CDR3 runs 14 residues. V dropped 2 bases and J dropped 9 bases, with 11 bases sitting between them. The germline CDR1 and CDR2 sequences are MNHEY and SVGAGI. Written as DNA, the CDR3 is TGTGCCAGCAGTTACCTCACCGAGGGTTCACCCCTCCACTTT. As protein: CASSYLTEGSPLHF.

This chain joins TRBV12-5 and TRBJ1-6; TRBD1 might be the D (5 bases). Germline V CDR1 and CDR2: LGHNT, FRNRAP. The length of the CDR3 is 16 residues. The V gene lost 3 bases and the J gene lost 7 bases, with 16 bases spanning the gap. CDR3 coding DNA: TGTGCTAGTGGTTTCGGGACTCCCGGACGGAATTCACCCCTCCACTTT. This codes for CASGFGTPGRNSPLHF.

The rearrangement joins TRBV5-6 to TRBJ2-1; TRBD2 matches at 8 bases. The CDR3 loop spans 16 amino acids. Germline V lookup: CDR1 SGHDT, CDR2 YYEEEE. J lost 2 bases, V lost 2 bases, and 6 bases had no gene match. For the CDR3, the DNA is TGTGCCAGCAGCTTCTACAGCGGGGGAGCCTACAATGAGCAGTTCTTC. It codes for CASSFYSGGAYNEQFF.

This clone was found once. This chain joins TRBV4-1 and TRBJ1-5; D uncertain. V dropped 5 bases and J dropped 2 bases, with 13 bases sitting between them. The CDR3 has 15 residues. Germline CDR1 MGHRA, CDR2 YSYEKL. The CDR3 sequence: CASSDPGFGNQPQHF. The CDR3 DNA sequence: TGCGCCAGCAGCGACCCGGGGTTTGGCAATCAGCCCCAGCATTTT.

This clone occurred once. The chain joins TRBV5-1 to TRBJ2-1; 7 bases align to TRBD1. The CDR3 extends over 17 amino acids. With V trimmed by 1 base and J by 7 bases, 14 bases remained unmatched. Per the germline V gene, CDR1 is SGHRS and CDR2 is YFSETQ. The CDR3 protein is CASSLFDLRGRMNEQFF. DNA for the CDR3: TGCGCCAGCAGCTTGTTTGATTTGAGGGGGCGCATGAATGAGCAGTTCTTC.

This chain joins TRBV27 and TRBJ2-7, with 9 bases fitting TRBD2. Germline CDR1 MNHEY, CDR2 SMNVEV (reference sequence). This CDR3 has 15 amino acids. Germline trimming cut 5 bases from V and 3 bases from J; bases unmatched to any gene: 8. DNA of the CDR3: TGTGCCAGCAGTCATACTAGCGGGTGGATCTACGAGCAGTACTTC. This codes for CASSHTSGWIYEQYF.

This chain connects TRBV9 to TRBJ2-7, with D possibly matching TRBD2 (6 bases). CDR1 and CDR2 (germline): SGDLS, YYNGEE. V was clipped by 3 bases and J by 3 bases, with 16 bases between them. The CDR3 is 15 amino acids. As DNA, the CDR3 is TGTGCCAGCAGCGAAGCAACGGGAGCTCACTACGAGCAGTACTTC. Translated, it gives CASSEATGAHYEQYF.

This clone has just one count. The rearrangement links TRBV7-3 to TRBJ2-3; the match to TRBD2 covers 8 bases. The CDR3 extends over 15 amino acids. The V and J ends lost 3 bases and 4 bases, in that order; junction bases with no gene match: 6. Germline loops: CDR1 SGHTA, CDR2 FQGTGA. CDR3: CASSLAGGRADTQYF. DNA of the CDR3: TGTGCCAGCAGCTTGGCGGGAGGTAGGGCAGATACGCAGTATTTT.

The chain links TRBV27 to TRBJ1-1, with D possibly TRBD1 on 5 matching bases. CDR1 and CDR2 (germline): MNHEY, SMNVEV (reference sequence). The CDR3 spans 12 residues. V was pared by 2 bases and J by 7 bases, with 8 bases between. CDR3 protein: CASSLAGGEAFF. The CDR3 nucleotides are TGTGCCAGCAGTTTAGCCGGGGGTGAAGCTTTCTTT.

The chain carries TRBV7-3 and TRBJ2-3, with 7 bases fitting TRBD1. After removal of 2 bases from V and 5 bases from J, the junction contained 10 bases not matched to a gene. CDR3 length equals 16 residues. Germline V lookup: CDR1 SGHTA, CDR2 FQGTGA. In DNA, the CDR3 is TGTGCCAGCAGCTTAGTAGGGGGCGGAGAAAGAGATACGCAGTATTTT. Encoded protein: CASSLVGGGERDTQYF. The complete variable domain, with remaining parts taken from reference TRBV7-3 and TRBJ2-3, reads GAGVSQTPSNKVTEKGKYVELRCDPISGHTALYWYRQSLGQGPEFLIYFQGTGAADDSGLPNDRFFAVRPEGSVSTLKIQRTERGDSAVYLCASSLVGGGERDTQYFGPGTRLTVL.

The V and J genes are TRBV10-3 and TRBJ2-3; 11 bases are a match to TRBD2. This CDR3 has 17 amino acids. V was pared by 8 bases and J by 2 bases, with 12 bases of the junction left unmatched. Germline CDR1 is ENHRY and CDR2 is SYGVKD. CDR3 DNA: TGTGCCATCGGGCTAGCGGGAGGACGTATCACCACAGATACGCAGTATTTT. It specifies CAIGLAGGRITTDTQYF.

V and J are TRBV6-4 and TRBJ2-7; 7 bases line up with TRBD2. The CDR3 runs to 13 residues. Per the germline V gene, CDR1 is MRHNA and CDR2 is SNTAGT. V shed 8 bases, J shed 7 bases, and the junction held 11 bases outside the gene matches. Here the CDR3 DNA reads TGTGCCAGCGGCCCGGGGGGAGCGGGTGAGCAGTACTTC. Protein: CASGPGGAGEQYF.

This chain connects TRBV7-2 to TRBJ2-4, with D possibly being TRBD1 (5 bases). CDR3 size: 14 residues. Looked up from germline, CDR1 is SGHTA and CDR2 is FQGNSA. The V end lost 0 bases, the J end lost 3 bases, and 6 bases lay between the germline ends. The DNA of the CDR3 is TGTGCCAGCAGCTTAGCCCAGGGCAAAAACATTCAGTACTTC. Its translation: CASSLAQGKNIQYF.

V gene TRBV30 combines with J gene TRBJ2-7; 9 positions agree with TRBD2. Germline loops: CDR1 GTSNPN, CDR2 SVGIG (reference sequence). The CDR3 extends over 15 amino acids. The J segment lost 5 bases and the V segment lost 3 bases, leaving 11 bases of the junction unmatched. CDR3 sequence: CAWRSKAGGLNEQYF. The DNA of the CDR3 is TGTGCCTGGAGGAGTAAGGCGGGAGGGCTCAACGAGCAGTACTTC.

The CDR3 region has the DNA TGTGCCAGCAGTGATCTCCGAGTGTCCTACGAGCAGTACTTC. This gives the protein CASSDLRVSYEQYF. V gene TRBV2 combines with J gene TRBJ2-7; D remains unclear. The germline CDR1 and CDR2 sequences are SNHLY and FYNNEI. V lost 3 bases to trimming and J lost 1 base, with 10 bases between them. The CDR3 spans 14 residues. Filled out from reference TRBV2 and TRBJ2-7, the complete variable domain reads EPEVTQTPSHQVTQMGQEVILRCVPISNHLYFYWYRQILGQKVEFLVSFYNNEISEKSEIFDDQFSVERPDGSNFTLKIRSTKLEDSAMYFCASSDLRVSYEQYFGPGTRLTVT.

The rearrangement joins TRBV7-2 to TRBJ2-7; 8 bases agree with TRBD2. Germline CDR1 SGHTA, CDR2 FQGNSA. This CDR3 contains 16 residues. Trimming took 5 bases from V and 6 from J; bases not matched to a gene: 15. The CDR3 sequence: CASSPEAGTRSREQYF. The CDR3 DNA is TGTGCCAGCAGCCCAGAAGCCGGGACTAGATCGCGCGAGCAGTACTTC.

The chain recombines TRBV19 with TRBJ1-2; D possibly corresponds to TRBD1 (6 bases). Trimming stripped 0 bases from V and 8 bases from J, with 13 bases between. The germline V gene encodes CDR1 LNHDA and CDR2 SQIVND (reference sequence). The CDR3 length is 14 residues. CDR3 amino acids: CASSIDRGARGYTF. CDR3 nucleotides: TGTGCCAGTAGTATAGATCGGGGGGCGCGGGGCTACACCTTC. Supplemented by reference TRBV19 and TRBJ1-2, the full variable domain reads DGGITQSPKYLFRKEGQNVTLSCEQNLNHDAMYWYRQDPGQGLRLIYYSQIVNDFQKGDIAEGYSVSREKKESFPLTVTSAQKNPTAFYLCASSIDRGARGYTFGSGTRLTVV.

This clone is a singleton in its sample. The CDR3 sequence: CASKGLESYEQYF. As DNA, the CDR3 is TGTGCCAGCAAGGGACTAGAGTCCTACGAGCAGTACTTC. This rearrangement joins TRBV27 to TRBJ2-7; 8 bases line up with TRBD2. The length of the CDR3 is 13 residues. Per the germline V gene, CDR1 is MNHEY and CDR2 is SMNVEV (reference sequence). Trimming cost V 7 bases and J 1 base; bases outside gene matches: 3.

The genes are TRBV5-1 and TRBJ2-1; TRBD2 matches at 7 bases. Per germline, CDR1 SGHRS and CDR2 YFSETQ. V dropped 4 bases and J dropped 9; count of bases not matched to a gene: 7. This CDR3 spans 13 amino acids. The CDR3 reads CASSRGLRPEQFF. In DNA, the CDR3 is TGCGCCAGCAGCAGGGGACTACGTCCTGAGCAGTTCTTC.

The chain uses TRBV5-1 and TRBJ2-2; TRBD2 matches at 14 bases. From germline, CDR1 is SGHRS and CDR2 YFSETQ. The CDR3 consists of 16 residues. V lost 5 bases to trimming and J lost 5 bases; unmatched junction nucleotides: 5. CDR3 sequence: CASSTGLAGVTGELFF. The CDR3 coding sequence is TGCGCCAGCAGTACGGGACTAGCGGGGGTTACCGGGGAGCTGTTTTTT.

The V and J genes are TRBV7-2 and TRBJ1-1; D remains unclear. Looked up from germline, CDR1 is SGHTA and CDR2 is FQGNSA. The CDR3 contains 15 residues. Trimming took 5 bases from V and 8 from J, leaving 21 bases between them. CDR3 residues: CASSEAGGYPREAFF. The CDR3 region has the DNA TGTGCCAGCAGCGAAGCGGGAGGGTACCCACGAGAAGCTTTCTTT.